This paragraph reports one TCR beta chain. The junction had 5 bases not matched to a gene; V was cut back by 1 base and J by 4 bases. CDR1 and CDR2 (germline): LGHNA, YSLEER. The CDR3 extends over 15 amino acids. The data derive from a study of T cells after yellow fever vaccination. Each CDR3 protein is one row after TCRdb ran MiXCR on the 5' RACE reads. The table has about 160,000 distinct CDR3 sequences, approximately 9.7% seen once. This clonotype was sampled from a man between 18 and 29 years old who received the YFV17D yellow fever vaccine. The specimen was CD8+ T cells sorted from PBMCs, collected 45 days after the yellow fever booster vaccination. The genes are TRBV4-3 and TRBJ1-2; TRBD1 matches at 8 bases. The CDR3 DNA follows: TGCGCCAGCAGCCAAGGGACAGGGACCTCCTATGGCTACACCTTC. Protein sequence: CASSQGTGTSYGYTF.